The rows below give T cell receptor beta chains drawn from one sample of a study of graft-versus-host responses after intestinal transplantation. Clones were read by immunoSEQ multiplex PCR, and TCRdb kept only the in-frame ones, dropping some. The data show tens of thousands of clones, with around three fifths seen just once and under 1.2% held by the top ten. This specimen consisted of alloreactive CD4+ T cells from a mixed lymphocyte reaction culture, obtained before intestinal transplant. These receptors were collected from a human patient who received an intestinal transplant. Each CDR3 is given without its conserved first and last residue.

V gene	J gene	CDR3 protein
TRBV2	TRBJ2-3	ASSPLAGAPDTQY
TRBV28	TRBJ2-7	ASSVTWDIYEQY
TRBV7-2	TRBJ1-4	ASSLYYGGEKLF
TRBV15	TRBJ2-1	ATSRDRSSGINEQF
TRBV19	TRBJ2-5	ASSQRLRGPQETQY
TRBV29-1	TRBJ2-7	SVGLFKGLPREQY
TRBV9	TRBJ2-2	ASSVDPHRTGELF
TRBV6-6	TRBJ1-5	ASSLSNQPQH
TRBV4-1	TRBJ2-7	ASSRRDRGHEQY
TRBV6-1	TRBJ1-2	ASSGGQGGGYGYT
TRBV7-2	TRBJ2-5	ASSPRGETQY
TRBV30	TRBJ2-7	AWSLGQGPYEQY
TRBV9	TRBJ2-7	ASSVSQEIYEQY
TRBV18	TRBJ2-3	ASSTIAGGPVDTQY
TRBV4-3	TRBJ1-2	ASSQVRTVNYGYT
TRBV6-5	TRBJ2-1	ASSSRGGASSDEQF
TRBV7-2	TRBJ2-5	ASRRTSETQY
TRBV5-1	TRBJ1-6	ASSLGWQGSSPLH
TRBV6-5	TRBJ2-2	ASRLGTFTGELF
TRBV6-1	TRBJ1-5	ASSDQAYSNQPQH
TRBV30	TRBJ2-5	AWSPLEVGETQY
TRBV6-6	TRBJ2-7	ASSFSGTGDLEQY
TRBV11-2	TRBJ2-2	ASSPGLGGLGELF
TRBV28	TRBJ2-3	ASRIGSGLHYTDTQY
TRBV2	TRBJ2-1	ARELAGGPAYNEQF
TRBV7-9	TRBJ2-3	ASSALADTQY
TRBV7-9	TRBJ1-4	ASSPGGTVNEKLF
TRBV6-1	TRBJ2-1	ASSSDRAALNEQF
TRBV10-2	TRBJ2-7	ASNPGGLTQY
TRBV7-2	TRBJ2-1	ASSRPSRDRLLNEQF
TRBV2	TRBJ2-3	ASTPPSWRGSTDTQY
TRBV4-2	TRBJ2-3	ASSQEGGSTQY
TRBV7-6	TRBJ2-5	ASSLASKGAGVKSNTQY
TRBV29-1	TRBJ2-7	SVGRVGYEQY
TRBV9	TRBJ2-7	ASSFGTDLISYEQY
TRBV7-2	TRBJ2-7	ASSKGLGLYEQY